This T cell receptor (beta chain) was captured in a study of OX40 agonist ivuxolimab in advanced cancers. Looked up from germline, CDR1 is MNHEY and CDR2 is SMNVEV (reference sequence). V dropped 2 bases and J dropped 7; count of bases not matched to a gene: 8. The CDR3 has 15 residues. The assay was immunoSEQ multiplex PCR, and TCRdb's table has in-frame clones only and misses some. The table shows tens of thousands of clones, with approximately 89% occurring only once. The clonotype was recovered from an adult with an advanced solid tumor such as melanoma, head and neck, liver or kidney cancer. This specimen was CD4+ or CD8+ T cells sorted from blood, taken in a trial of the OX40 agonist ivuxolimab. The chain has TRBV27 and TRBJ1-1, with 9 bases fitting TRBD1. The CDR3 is CASSLEGPGQGEAFF. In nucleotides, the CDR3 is TGTGCCAGCAGTTTAGAGGGCCCGGGACAGGGTGAAGCTTTCTTT.